The 6 T cell receptor beta chains below all came from one sample that was sequenced in a study of metastatic and nonmetastatic thyroid tumors. TCRdb re-called the PCR reads through MiXCR. The repertoire holds 11,000 or so clones, with roughly 38% as singletons. Thyroid surgery had not been preceded by any treatment in any patient. Input material: tumor tissue. Receptors were obtained from a female donor with papillary thyroid cancer or a benign thyroid nodule (not recorded which). Some clones in this sample may be carry-over from other donors' samples.

This clone was seen only a few times. The chain has TRBV6-2 or TRBV6-3 and TRBJ2-1, with 7 bases aligning to TRBD2. The V gene end was trimmed by 2 bases and the J gene end by 4 bases; junction bases not matched to a gene: 11. The germline V gene has CDR1 MNHEY and CDR2 SVGEGT. The CDR3 consists of 17 residues. The chain's CDR3 is CASSYPPLREIYNEQFF. The CDR3 DNA reads TGTGCCAGCAGTTACCCCCCACTGCGGGAGATTTACAATGAGCAGTTCTTC.

J is TRBJ2-1 and V is TRBV7-8; TRBD2 aligns across 7 bases. Germline CDR1 reads SGHVS; CDR2 reads FQNEAQ. This CDR3 contains 14 residues. V lost 3 bases to trimming and J lost 4 bases; unmatched junction nucleotides: 3. CDR3 region: CASSLREGYNEQFF. The CDR3 DNA reads TGTGCCAGCAGCTTGAGGGAGGGTTACAATGAGCAGTTCTTC. Together with reference TRBV7-8 and TRBJ2-1, the CDR3 gives the full variable domain: GAGVSQSPRYKVAKRGQDVALRCDPISGHVSLFWYQQALGQGPEFLTYFQNEAQLDKSGLPSDRFFAERPEGSVSTLKIQRTQQEDSAVYLCASSLREGYNEQFFGPGTRLTVL.

The chain joins TRBV30 to TRBJ1-2; no clear D. The CDR3 is 12 amino acids. V was pared by 0 bases and J by 4 bases, with 6 bases between. Per the germline V gene, CDR1 is GTSNPN and CDR2 is SVGIG (reference sequence). The CDR3 sequence is CAWSVGGYGYTF. DNA for the CDR3: TGTGCCTGGAGTGTCGGCGGCTATGGCTACACCTTC.

This clone appeared once. The V call is TRBV20-1, the J call TRBJ2-1; TRBD2 might be the D (5 bases). Germline CDR1 DFQATT, CDR2 SNEGSKA (reference sequence). The CDR3 loop spans 14 amino acids. V lost 5 bases to trimming and J lost 3 bases, with 14 bases between them. CDR3 bases: TGCAGTGCTCCGCGAAGAGGGCACTACAATGAGCAGTTCTTC. It codes for CSAPRRGHYNEQFF.

This clone is a singleton in its sample. V gene TRBV3-1 combines with J gene TRBJ2-7; the D gene is possibly TRBD2 (6 bases). The V end lost 1 base, the J end lost 3 bases, and 13 bases lay between the germline ends. The germline V gene has CDR1 LGHDT and CDR2 YNNKEL (reference sequence). The CDR3 length is 15 residues. CDR3 loop: CASSQGRAGFYEQYF. As DNA, the CDR3 is TGTGCCAGCAGCCAAGGGAGGGCCGGATTCTACGAGCAGTACTTC.

This clone has a handful of counts. The CDR3 sequence is CASSYGGRTHGYTF. The CDR3 DNA reads as TGTGCCAGCAGTTATGGGGGGCGGACTCATGGCTACACCTTC. The rearrangement links TRBV6-9 to TRBJ1-2, with D perhaps matching TRBD1 (6 bases). With 2 bases removed from V and 6 bases from J, the gap between germline ends came to 13 bases. The CDR3 runs to 14 residues. CDR1 is MNHGY, CDR2 SVAAGI, per germline.